These 16 T cell receptor beta chains came from one sample sequenced in a study of T cells expressing NK-cell markers. TCRdb processed the 5' RACE reads again and assigns one entry to each CDR3 protein, with no DNA. This repertoire includes 350,000 to 450,000 distinct CDR3 sequences. Material for sequencing was blood T cells: a sorted CD56 or NKG2C T cell subset, CD4+ or CD8+ T cells, or bulk PBMC T cells (not recorded which). These receptors came from a man between 18 and 69 years old in good health.

The gene calls are TRBV7-8 and TRBJ1-6. The CDR3 covers 14 residues. CDR1 SGHVS and CDR2 FQNEAQ come from the germline V gene. The CDR3 sequence: CASSLLGRYSPLHF.

The chain joins TRBV4-1 to TRBJ2-1; TCRdb's D call of TRBD2 is untestable without DNA. The CDR3 runs to 16 residues. Germline CDR1 is MGHRA and CDR2 is YSYEKL. CDR3 in amino acids: CASSQDFRSSYNEQFF.

The gene calls are TRBV5-1 and TRBJ2-7; TCRdb returns TRBD1, unconfirmable since there is no DNA. The germline CDR1 and CDR2 sequences are SGHRS and YFSETQ. CDR3 size: 16 residues. CDR3 protein: CASSLMGRGQGYEQYF.

The chain recombines TRBV28 with TRBJ1-1; the TCRdb D gene call, TRBD1, has no DNA to confirm it. The CDR3 runs 15 residues. The germline CDR1 and CDR2 sequences are MDHEN and SYDVKM. This chain's CDR3 is CASSVPRGTNTEAFF.

The rearrangement links TRBV12-3 or TRBV12-4 to TRBJ2-2. The CDR3 has 14 amino acids. CDR3 residues: CASSPRAFTGELFF.

This chain's CDR3 is CASSLRFGAYSSSYEQYF. J is TRBJ2-7 and V is TRBV13; TCRdb outputs TRBD1, but without DNA this stays unchecked. CDR1 is PRHDT, CDR2 FYEKMQ, per germline (reference sequence). The CDR3 runs to 18 residues.

The chain carries TRBV5-1 and TRBJ2-7. The length of the CDR3 is 16 residues. From germline, CDR1 is SGHRS and CDR2 YFSETQ. The CDR3 protein is CASSLAVTPSSYEQYF.

This sequence joins TRBV5-1 and TRBJ1-2. This CDR3 is 14 amino acids long. Germline V gives CDR1 SGHRS, CDR2 YFSETQ. CDR3 protein: CASSWGTANYGYTF.

The chain joins TRBV6-5 to TRBJ1-1. CDR3 size: 16 residues. CDR1 MNHEY and CDR2 SVGAGI come from the germline V gene. The CDR3 is CASSYSNVRRNTEAFF.

This chain links TRBV20-1 with TRBJ1-1; checking the TCRdb D call of TRBD1 is not possible without DNA. Germline V gene data show CDR1 as DFQATT and CDR2 as SNEGSKA (reference sequence). The CDR3 totals 14 residues. This CDR3 reads CSARVNRINTEAFF.

The CDR3 sequence: CASSANRDILTDTQYF. The V call is TRBV7-9, the J call TRBJ2-3; TCRdb lists TRBD1, though no DNA is available to test this call. This CDR3 is built from 16 residues. The germline V gene has CDR1 SEHNR and CDR2 FQNEAQ (reference sequence).

The CDR3: CASSQVLQLRGAEPQHF. V is TRBV4-2 and J is TRBJ1-5; TCRdb's D call of TRBD1 is untestable without DNA. This CDR3 is built from 17 residues. Germline CDR1 LGHNA, CDR2 YNFKEQ.

This chain links TRBV5-1 with TRBJ2-2; the TCRdb call, TRBD1, lacks DNA for checking. This CDR3 has 17 amino acids. Germline V gives CDR1 SGHRS, CDR2 YFSETQ. The CDR3 loop is CASSLGDRGLNTGELFF.

The rearrangement joins TRBV5-4 to TRBJ2-2; TCRdb's D gene call, TRBD2, goes unchecked for lack of DNA. The CDR3 length is 16 residues. The germline CDR1 and CDR2 sequences are SGHNT and YYREEE (reference sequence). The CDR3 reads CASSLEGTPNTGELFF.

V usage is TRBV12-3 or TRBV12-4 and J usage is TRBJ2-7; there is no DNA to check the TCRdb D call of TRBD1. The CDR3 is 15 amino acids. This CDR3 reads CASSGSGTGSYEQYF.

The chain carries TRBV12-3 or TRBV12-4 and TRBJ2-7. The CDR3 is 13 residues long. The CDR3 here is CASSLYLGYEQYF.